These T cell receptor beta chains were read from a single sample in a study of blood T cells in healthy people across ages. TCRdb redid the calling of the 5' RACE reads with MiXCR, one entry per CDR3 protein. The sample lists hundreds of thousands of distinct CDR3 sequences, more than 45% seen once, with approximately 13% in the top ten. What was sequenced was blood. These receptors were obtained from a woman older than 75 in good health. The CDR3 runs from the conserved cysteine through the conserved F or W. Fields, in order: J gene, V gene, D gene, CDR3 protein. D genes are given only for firm matches.

J gene: TRBJ1-2
V gene: TRBV4-3
D gene: TRBD1
CDR3 protein: CASSQDQRGQGAYESYGYTF

J gene: -
V gene: TRBV5-1
D gene: TRBD1
CDR3 protein: CASRHGGTGSVEQYF

J gene: TRBJ2-1
V gene: TRBV3-1
D gene: -
CDR3 protein: CASSQDLASWEQFF

J gene: -
V gene: TRBV7-9
D gene: -
CDR3 protein: CASSLAPGAIEQYF

J gene: TRBJ1-6
V gene: TRBV5-1
D gene: -
CDR3 protein: CASRDTNGNSPLHF

J gene: TRBJ2-5
V gene: TRBV3-1
D gene: TRBD2
CDR3 protein: CASSPGTSGVRETQYF

J gene: TRBJ1-2
V gene: TRBV7-9
D gene: -
CDR3 protein: CASSLPGPYGYTF

J gene: TRBJ1-5
V gene: TRBV12-3/TRBV12-4
D gene: -
CDR3 protein: CASSLAPQGISNQPQHF

J gene: TRBJ1-1
V gene: TRBV30
D gene: TRBD1
CDR3 protein: CAWDRGRVTEAFF

J gene: TRBJ2-2
V gene: TRBV5-1
D gene: -
CDR3 protein: CASSFGDRNTGELFF

J gene: TRBJ2-1
V gene: TRBV18
D gene: -
CDR3 protein: CASSVLGQKSHEQFF

J gene: TRBJ2-2
V gene: TRBV3-1
D gene: TRBD2
CDR3 protein: CASRTSGSHGELFF

J gene: TRBJ2-3
V gene: TRBV3-1
D gene: -
CDR3 protein: CASSQSTRVLTDTQYF

J gene: TRBJ1-4
V gene: TRBV6-5
D gene: -
CDR3 protein: CASTNTGTVSEKLFF

J gene: TRBJ1-2
V gene: TRBV3-1
D gene: -
CDR3 protein: CASSQGRGDGYTF

J gene: TRBJ1-1
V gene: TRBV27
D gene: TRBD1
CDR3 protein: CASSFLDRGEAFF

J gene: TRBJ2-5
V gene: TRBV30
D gene: -
CDR3 protein: CAWGHSWEQYF

J gene: TRBJ2-3
V gene: TRBV3-1
D gene: -
CDR3 protein: CASSQDTANTQYF

J gene: TRBJ2-3
V gene: TRBV7-9
D gene: -
CDR3 protein: CASSYSGYTDTQYF

J gene: TRBJ2-3
V gene: TRBV20-1
D gene: -
CDR3 protein: CSAGWDGADTQYF

J gene: TRBJ1-2
V gene: TRBV6-1
D gene: TRBD1
CDR3 protein: CASGKGDREIYGYTF

J gene: TRBJ2-1
V gene: TRBV3-1
D gene: -
CDR3 protein: CASSRPATGNEQFF

J gene: TRBJ2-3
V gene: TRBV27
D gene: TRBD1
CDR3 protein: CASSSLRDRGVDTQYF

J gene: TRBJ1-6
V gene: TRBV18
D gene: -
CDR3 protein: CASSPRAPDVVNSPLHF

J gene: TRBJ2-4
V gene: TRBV27
D gene: -
CDR3 protein: CASRGRGEAKNIQYF

J gene: TRBJ2-5
V gene: TRBV28
D gene: -
CDR3 protein: CASSVGTMGEQYF